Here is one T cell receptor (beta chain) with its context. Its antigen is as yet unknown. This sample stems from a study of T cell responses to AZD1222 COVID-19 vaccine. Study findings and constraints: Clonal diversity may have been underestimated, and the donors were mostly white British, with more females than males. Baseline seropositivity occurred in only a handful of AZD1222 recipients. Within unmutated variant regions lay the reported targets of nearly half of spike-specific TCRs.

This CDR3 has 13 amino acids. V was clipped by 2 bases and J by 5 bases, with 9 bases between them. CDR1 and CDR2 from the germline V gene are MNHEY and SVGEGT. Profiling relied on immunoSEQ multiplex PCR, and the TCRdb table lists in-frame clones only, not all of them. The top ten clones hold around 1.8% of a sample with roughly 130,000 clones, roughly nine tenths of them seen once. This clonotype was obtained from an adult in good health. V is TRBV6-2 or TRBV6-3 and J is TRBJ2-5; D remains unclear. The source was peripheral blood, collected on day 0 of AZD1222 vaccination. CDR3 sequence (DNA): TGTGCCAGCAGTTACACCGAGTTGGAGACCCAGTACTTC. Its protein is CASSYTELETQYF.